The sequence of this T cell receptor (beta chain) was determined in a study of siplizumab effects on memory and regulatory T cells (dated by TCRdb to between 2017 and 2020). The study in broad terms: The study looked at the effect of siplizumab, an anti-CD2 antibody, on alloreactive T-cell subsets in allogeneic mixed lymphocyte reactions made from human PBMCs. Study-level results and caveats: A naive or memory phenotype could not be assigned to roughly 80-96% of proliferating CD4+ or CD8+ clones. Whether proliferating Tregs from siplizumab cultures were suppressive was not functionally confirmed. Of the alloreactive CD4+ clones that could be mapped, the Treg-derived share averaged approximately 69% with siplizumab compared with roughly 27% in control reactions. Siplizumab significantly lowered the cumulative frequency of alloreactive sequences that could be traced to unstimulated CD4+ memory T cells. Compared with memory T cells, unstimulated naive T cells appeared more diverse, and naive cells seemed to make a substantial contribution to the alloresponse. Sequences below about 10^-5 frequency were poorly captured, so only a minor fraction of alloreactive clones could be mapped to unstimulated subsets.

Preparation of the library involved the immunoSEQ multiplex PCR assay. Some 1.1 x 10^5 TCR templates per sample were assayed on the deep sequencing platform. Genomic DNA extracted from sorted T cells was used for TCRbeta CDR3 sequencing. The study's processing was this. The R programming language was used for the clonal analysis of the TCRbeta CDR3 data. Alloreactive CD4+ and CD8+ clones were identified by comparing unstimulated samples to CFSE-low samples taken after the reaction. Regulatory or non-regulatory origin was assigned to alloreactive CD4+ clones by matching of sequences to sorted unstimulated Treg and non-Treg repertoires. The source is immuneACCESS, and TCRdb retained only in-frame sequences with V and J called. Part of the clones is not carried over; for the studies checked, unresolved V genes explain less than half of this, and the remainder is unexplained. Clone size and the V and J calls come from that table; the DNA yielded D and trimming. Present in this sample are more than 85,000 clones, 80% to 95% of which were seen just once. More than 0.95% of the sample is in the top ten clones.

As concerns this clone: No antigen is known for it. Nothing much larger sits one base from this clone, and base qualities are not available.

CDR1 SGHRS and CDR2 YFSETQ were looked up in the germline V gene. Inclusive of the bounding cysteine and phenylalanine, the CDR3 is 15 residues long. The entry retains the CDR3 DNA only, 45 bases that are in frame from base 1. V and J lose 4 bases and 0 bases, and a span of 13 bases separates them. Sorted unstimulated T cells and proliferating T cells recovered from mixed lymphocyte reactions were subjected to TCRbeta CDR3 sequencing. Fresh whole blood from roughly nine HLA-typed healthy donors was used as the source from which PBMCs were isolated. The source is a human donor in good health. Material: CD4+ T cells sorted from blood. This chain is built from TRBV5-1 and TRBJ1-2; a tentative D call is TRBD1 (5 bases match). The CDR3 has the sequence CASSSFGATNYGYTF. The base sequence is TGCGCCAGCAGCAGTTTTGGGGCAACTAACTATGGCTACACCTTC.